These 21 T cell receptor beta chains originate from one sample sequenced in a study of OX40 agonist ivuxolimab in advanced cancers. The table came from immunoSEQ multiplex PCR; TCRdb's copy has only in-frame clones and leaves some out. The data contain tens of thousands of clones, approximately 80% of them seen just once; the ten biggest clones take up around 4.6%. Sequenced material: CD4+ or CD8+ T cells sorted from blood, taken in a trial of the OX40 agonist ivuxolimab. The receptors were sampled from an adult with an advanced solid tumor such as melanoma, head and neck, liver or kidney cancer.

In DNA form, the CDR3 reads TGTGCCAGCAGATGGCATACGCAGTATTTT. It codes for CASRWHTQYF. The V gene is TRBV2, the J gene TRBJ2-3, with unresolved D. Germline V gene lookup returns CDR1 SNHLY and CDR2 FYNNEI. Trimming took 6 bases from V and 7 from J, leaving 5 bases between them. The CDR3 is 10 residues long.

The V gene is TRBV7-2, the J gene TRBJ2-5; D might be TRBD2 (7 bases). V dropped 8 bases and J dropped 2 bases, with 12 bases sitting between them. The V gene's germline CDR1 is SGHTA and CDR2 FQGNSA. The CDR3 covers 13 residues. CDR3 loop: CASRRGTQETQYF. In DNA form, the CDR3 reads TGTGCCAGCCGGCGGGGGACACAAGAGACCCAGTACTTC.

The CDR3: CASSWRERKSTGELFF. The DNA of the CDR3 is TGCGCCAGCAGCTGGCGGGAGAGGAAATCCACCGGGGAGCTGTTTTTT. The chain uses TRBV5-1 and TRBJ2-2, with 7 bases aligning to TRBD2. Per germline, CDR1 SGHRS and CDR2 YFSETQ. The CDR3 consists of 16 residues. Trimming removed 3 bases from V and 4 bases from J; junction bases left unmatched: 9.

This clone was picked up a small number of times. The CDR3 sequence is CASSLAGTGGQETQYF. The DNA of the CDR3 is TGTGCCAGCAGCTTAGCCGGGACAGGGGGACAAGAGACCCAGTACTTC. The rearrangement uses TRBV5-4 and TRBJ2-5, with 11 bases matching TRBD1. The length of the CDR3 is 16 residues. In germline, CDR1 is SGHNT, CDR2 YYREEE (reference sequence). Germline trimming cut 2 bases from V and 2 bases from J; bases unmatched to any gene: 5. The full variable domain, rest sourced from reference TRBV5-4 and TRBJ2-5, is ETGVTQSPTHLIKTRGQQVTLRCSSQSGHNTVSWYQQALGQGPQFIFQYYREEENGRGNFPPRFSGLQFPNYSSELNVNALELDDSALYLCASSLAGTGGQETQYFGPGTRLLVL.

The CDR3 nucleotides read TGCGCCAGCAGCTTGGGGTTGGGACAGACAAACACAGATACGCAGTATTTT. Protein product: CASSLGLGQTNTDTQYF. The chain is built from TRBV5-1 and TRBJ2-3, with 7 nucleotides matching TRBD1. The CDR3 consists of 17 residues. Germline CDR1 is SGHRS and CDR2 is YFSETQ. V shed 0 bases and J 2 bases; nucleotides not matched to a gene: 9.

This clone is a singleton in its sample. V usage is TRBV7-2 and J usage is TRBJ1-3, with D tentatively TRBD1 (5 bases). Per germline, CDR1 SGHTA and CDR2 FQGNSA. V lost 5 bases and J lost 9, with 17 bases in between. The CDR3 has 14 amino acids. CDR3 nucleotides: TGTGCCAGCAGCGTTCGGGGGGAGTCAAGCACCATATATTTT. It encodes CASSVRGESSTIYF.

This rearrangement joins TRBV5-5 to TRBJ1-1; no reliable D call. The CDR3 contains 14 residues. V lost 3 bases, J lost 2 bases, and 11 bases lay in between. Per germline, CDR1 SGHKS and CDR2 YYEKEE (reference sequence). The CDR3, as DNA: TGTGCCAGCAGCTGGGATCCAGCAAACACTGAAGCTTTCTTT. Its translation: CASSWDPANTEAFF.

The chain recombines TRBV27 with TRBJ1-4; 9 nucleotides align to TRBD1. Germline values: CDR1 MNHEY, CDR2 SMNVEV (reference sequence). The CDR3 spans 14 residues. Unmatched junction bases numbered 8, after V lost 6 bases and J lost 9 bases. DNA for the CDR3: TGTGCCAGCAGGGACACGGGACAGGGCAAAAAACTGTTTTTT. It is translated as CASRDTGQGKKLFF.

The chain employs TRBV19 and TRBJ1-4; D gene ambiguous. The CDR3 runs 13 residues. V gave up 10 bases and J gave up 3 bases, with 12 bases separating them. CDR1 and CDR2 from the germline V gene are LNHDA and SQIVND (reference sequence). This CDR3 reads CAIQRAPNEKLFF. DNA of the CDR3: TGTGCCATACAGCGCGCCCCTAATGAAAAACTGTTTTTT.

V is TRBV6-5 and J is TRBJ2-3; 12 positions match TRBD2. J gave up 4 bases and V 6 bases, and 5 bases lay outside the gene matches. The germline V gene encodes CDR1 MNHEY and CDR2 SVGAGI. The CDR3 has 15 residues. The DNA of the CDR3 is TGTGCCAGCAGCCGAGGACTAGCGGGGTCAGATACGCAGTATTTT. Translating it yields CASSRGLAGSDTQYF.

The CDR3 region is CASSDDGNYGYTF. As DNA, the CDR3 is TGTGCCAGCAGTGATGACGGTAACTATGGCTACACCTTC. The V gene is TRBV2, the J gene TRBJ1-2; D is undetermined. Per germline, CDR1 SNHLY and CDR2 FYNNEI. The V and J ends lost 3 bases and 1 base respectively, with 6 bases between them. The CDR3 loop spans 13 amino acids. Supplemented by reference TRBV2 and TRBJ1-2, the full variable domain reads EPEVTQTPSHQVTQMGQEVILRCVPISNHLYFYWYRQILGQKVEFLVSFYNNEISEKSEIFDDQFSVERPDGSNFTLKIRSTKLEDSAMYFCASSDDGNYGYTFGSGTRLTVV.

The chain carries TRBV6-1 and TRBJ1-1; no clear D. CDR3 size: 15 residues. The ends were cut back, 2 bases at V and 5 bases at J, with 15 bases in the middle. Germline CDR1 reads MNHNS; CDR2 reads SASEGT. The CDR3 is CASSERAKGRTEAFF. CDR3 coding DNA: TGTGCCAGCAGTGAACGGGCGAAGGGTAGGACTGAAGCTTTCTTT.

About this clone itself: The junction and the germline gene differ at one end; a read error may be behind it. V usage is TRBV11-3 and J usage is TRBJ2-7, with D perhaps TRBD1 or TRBD2 (5 bases each). Germline CDR1 SGHNT, CDR2 YENEEA. The CDR3 extends over 13 amino acids. The CDR3 coding sequence is TGTGCCAGCAGCTTCGGGACGGCCGTTCTGGGCCACTTC. Translating it yields CASSFGTAVLGHF.

This clone was observed a single time. This sequence joins TRBV9 and TRBJ2-3; 7 positions agree with TRBD2. Trimming took 0 bases from V and 0 from J; bases not matched to a gene: 4. CDR3 size: 16 residues. Germline V gives CDR1 SGDLS, CDR2 YYNGEE. The CDR3 region is CASSVVPGGSTDTQYF. The DNA of the CDR3 is TGTGCCAGCAGCGTAGTCCCGGGAGGAAGCACAGATACGCAGTATTTT.

Only a few counts were recorded for this clone. The CDR3 reads CASSPSSGVRDTQYF. CDR3 coding DNA: TGTGCCAGCAGCCCTTCTAGCGGGGTGAGGGATACGCAGTATTTT. The chain couples TRBV11-3 to TRBJ2-3, with 9 positions matching TRBD2. Germline assignment: CDR1 SGHNT and CDR2 YENEEA. CDR3 length: 15 residues. The ends lost 5 bases at V and 6 bases at J; junction bases unmatched: 9.

The CDR3 protein is CASSLRVGRKNEQFF. In nucleotides, the CDR3 is TGTGCCAGCAGCTTACGAGTCGGGAGGAAGAATGAGCAGTTCTTC. This chain connects TRBV7-2 to TRBJ2-1; the match to TRBD2 covers 7 bases. The CDR3 extends over 15 amino acids. The germline CDR1 and CDR2 sequences are SGHTA and FQGNSA. With V trimmed by 2 bases and J by 7 bases, 8 bases remained unmatched.

The chain links TRBV6-1 to TRBJ2-3; a possible D gene is TRBD2 (5 bases). Trimming took off 6 bases at V and 3 bases at J, with 16 bases between the two ends. Germline V lookup: CDR1 MNHNS, CDR2 SASEGT. The CDR3 spans 15 residues. DNA for the CDR3: TGTGCCAGCAGGGCCTGGGCGGGCTCTACAGATACGCAGTATTTT. This codes for CASRAWAGSTDTQYF.

V gene TRBV5-1 combines with J gene TRBJ1-2, with 11 bases aligning to TRBD1. The junction had 6 bases not matched to a gene; V was cut back by 5 bases and J by 3 bases. The CDR3 extends over 15 amino acids. The germline gives CDR1 SGHRS, CDR2 YFSETQ. The CDR3 region is CASRQPGQGDYGYTF. The CDR3 coding sequence is TGCGCCAGCAGACAGCCGGGACAGGGGGACTATGGCTACACCTTC.

This chain links TRBV10-1 with TRBJ1-2; the D is unclear. The CDR3 runs to 14 residues. V gave up 2 bases and J gave up 9 bases, with 16 bases separating them. Germline V CDR1 and CDR2: WNHNN, SYGVQD (reference sequence). DNA for the CDR3: TGCGCCAGCAGTGAGCTCCGGTCTCTACTATGCTACACCTTC. Translation gives CASSELRSLLCYTF.

The table lists this clone with a few counts. The chain combines TRBV5-5 with TRBJ2-1; 9 nucleotides line up with TRBD2. This CDR3 comprises 13 residues. V was pared by 5 bases and J by 7 bases, with 4 bases of the junction left unmatched. The germline gives CDR1 SGHKS, CDR2 YYEKEE (reference sequence). Here the CDR3 reads CASSIAGGNEQFF. Written as DNA, the CDR3 is TGTGCCAGCAGTATCGCGGGGGGGAATGAGCAGTTCTTC.

The chain links TRBV5-5 to TRBJ2-3, with TRBD2 identical over 10 bases. J lost 2 bases, V lost 2 bases, and 17 bases had no gene match. CDR1 and CDR2 from the germline V gene are SGHKS and YYEKEE (reference sequence). The CDR3 has 20 amino acids. The CDR3 is CASSLSWLAGGPSYTDTQYF. In nucleotides, the CDR3 is TGTGCCAGCAGCTTAAGTTGGTTAGCGGGAGGACCTAGTTACACAGATACGCAGTATTTT. The full variable domain, rest sourced from reference TRBV5-5 and TRBJ2-3, is DAGVTQSPTHLIKTRGQQVTLRCSPISGHKSVSWYQQVLGQGPQFIFQYYEKEERGRGNFPDRFSARQFPNYSSELNVNALLLGDSALYLCASSLSWLAGGPSYTDTQYFGPGTRLTVL.